This is a list of T cell receptor beta chains from one sample in a study of identical twins. Each CDR3 protein gets one entry after TCRdb re-called the 5' RACE reads with MiXCR. The data show 450,000 or so distinct CDR3 sequences, approximately 24% seen once. The data also belong to a second study, concerning T cells expressing NK-cell markers.

Source material: CD4+ T cells sorted from blood. Source of these receptors: a woman aged 18 to 35 in good health. The conserved cysteine and the conserved F or W are not part of the CDR3 here. D genes are given only for firm matches.

d_gene,v_gene,j_gene,CDR3aa
.,TRBV11-2,TRBJ2-3,ASNLRSGTDTQY
.,TRBV12-3/TRBV12-4,TRBJ2-7,ASSFLRGSSYEQY
TRBD2,TRBV15,TRBJ2-3,ATSRDASGRYTQY
.,TRBV10-3,TRBJ1-1,AISVTGQRNTEAF
.,TRBV13,TRBJ1-1,ASSLGLGGLNTEAF
TRBD1,TRBV5-1,TRBJ2-7,ASSLEGTGFYEQY
.,TRBV18,TRBJ1-1,ASSQTVIDGEAF
.,TRBV27,TRBJ2-2,ASSFTAPHGIRTGELF
TRBD2,TRBV20-1,TRBJ2-7,SAKTSGTTGEQY
.,TRBV7-2,TRBJ2-7,ASAPSGESGEQY
TRBD1,TRBV5-1,TRBJ2-3,ASSVGQADTQY
TRBD1,TRBV6-5,TRBJ1-1,ASRSGQTEAF
TRBD2,TRBV6-1,TRBJ2-1,ASSPLAGTSGSNEQF
TRBD1,TRBV4-1,TRBJ1-1,ASRWRQGATGRTEAF
TRBD1,TRBV2,TRBJ2-1,ASSVAGTGLSEQF
.,TRBV12-3/TRBV12-4,TRBJ2-3,ASKIGDTQY
TRBD2,TRBV6-1,TRBJ2-7,ASRRGGEQY
TRBD1,TRBV11-2,TRBJ1-1,ASRPGTGSEAF